A selection of T cell receptor beta chains follows, all from one sample in a study of shared clonotypes between healthy human individuals. TCRdb's table, derived via immunoSEQ multiplex PCR, lists solely in-frame clones and lacks some. The table includes roughly 500,000 clones, more than 65% detected once. What was sequenced was PBMCs. Receptor source: a woman between 40 and 50 years old in good health. Some clones in this sample may be carry-over from other donors' samples. Both conserved end residues are trimmed from each CDR3. Only some rows state a clone size, as once, few, many or a class for expanded clones.

once TRBJ2-5 TRBV5-6 ASSEGAYLLETQY
- TRBJ1-1 TRBV10-3 AIKRGTDMNTEAF
- TRBJ2-5 TRBV7-3 ASSLMVQGKLETQY
- TRBJ1-5 TRBV11-2 ASTLAADQPQH
- TRBJ1-1 TRBV9 ASSSRLDRQNTEAF
- TRBJ1-1 TRBV6-5 ASRVRGMNTEAF
- TRBJ1-1 TRBV5-1 ASSLRRASAEAF
- TRBJ2-7 TRBV7-9 ASSPGGRIYEQY
- TRBJ2-1 TRBV28 ASSFNGAGTNEQF
- TRBJ1-1 TRBV2 ASRQLSAGTEAF
- TRBJ2-1 TRBV5-4 ANSSNHNRVGEQF
few TRBJ2-7 TRBV28 ASSGLAGGRYEQY
- TRBJ1-2 TRBV4-1 ASSLLDGRSNYGYT
- TRBJ1-2 TRBV5-1 ASSLEDGYT
- TRBJ1-2 TRBV14 ASSQGQGAYGYT
few TRBJ1-2 TRBV18 ASSMDNYGYT
few TRBJ2-3 TRBV29-1 SVQAAGDTQY
- TRBJ2-1 TRBV13 ASSLGRGEQF
- TRBJ2-2 TRBV11-3 ASSPGHANTGELF
- TRBJ2-2 TRBV6-1 ATAGAAGELF
- TRBJ2-6 TRBV23-1 ASSQITGGIGANVLT
- TRBJ2-3 TRBV11-2 ASSSQLDTDTQY
- TRBJ1-4 TRBV30 AWSVMPEKLF
- TRBJ1-1 TRBV5-1 ASSLTGTHTEAF
- TRBJ1-2 TRBV6-5 ASTGSGGYT
- TRBJ1-3 TRBV10-3 AITRTGETIY
- TRBJ1-5 TRBV18 ASSPTRNQPQH
once TRBJ2-7 TRBV11-2 ASSLAHPSMGGRQY
- TRBJ1-2 TRBV5-5 ASSLWTGGAYGYT
- TRBJ2-7 TRBV6-5 ASSSTGGSYEQY
- TRBJ2-2 TRBV6-1 ASSEAPQGPNTGELF
few TRBJ2-1 TRBV27 ASSPLAGEGYNEQF
- TRBJ2-7 TRBV7-8 ASSLQAGVDVEQY
- TRBJ2-3 TRBV20-1 SARVLYTQY
- TRBJ2-1 TRBV27 ASRRYEDEQF
- TRBJ1-2 TRBV7-3 ARLEAFPLYGYT
- TRBJ2-3 TRBV18 ASSPSPSTDTQY
once TRBJ2-7 TRBV5-1 ASRWTQRSYEQY
many TRBJ2-7 TRBV27 ASSPGSTYEQY
- TRBJ2-2 TRBV30 AWREGGTGELF
- TRBJ1-1 TRBV11-2 ASSTTMATEAF
once TRBJ2-2 TRBV5-1 ASSLGLAGGELF
- TRBJ1-2 TRBV7-9 ASSLDAGEGGYT
- TRBJ1-2 TRBV18 ASSPYGTGAGYT
- TRBJ2-2 TRBV29-1 SVLSENTGELF
- TRBJ1-4 TRBV15 ATSRDWGFGANEKLF
- TRBJ1-2 TRBV6-5 ASRLPGSYGYT
- TRBJ2-7 TRBV7-9 ASSLGPHEQY
- TRBJ1-1 TRBV30 AWSVGLGRTEAF
- TRBJ1-5 TRBV29-1 SAPYCQQPQH
- TRBJ1-1 TRBV21-1 ASSIPTGRTEAF
- TRBJ2-5 TRBV4-1 ASSQASGSREAETQY
- TRBJ2-3 TRBV5-1 ASSLAETVLGPDTQY
- TRBJ1-1 TRBV7-3 ASSSLGRMNTEAF
- TRBJ2-2 TRBV6-1 ASSEGTAVQGELF
- TRBJ2-5 TRBV7-3 ASSLSWAETQY
few TRBJ1-3 TRBV9 ASSPPTGDWSAGNTIY
- TRBJ2-1 TRBV30 AWSVGLDPNEQF
once TRBJ1-3 TRBV4-1 ASSHANRGTGGFYTIY
- TRBJ1-3 TRBV2 AINIRDKGNTIY